This entry features one T cell receptor beta chain sequence. TCRdb re-analysed the reads in MiXCR, keeping a single row per CDR3 protein. The table shows under 800,000 distinct CDR3 sequences, with approximately 24% occurring only once. The sample belongs to a study of T cell repertoires in cytomegalovirus infection. The wider study: Based on public TCR beta signatures, there were indications of CMV infection and of a matching HLA type.

The germline V gene has CDR1 SGHDN and CDR2 FVKESK. Trimming cost V 3 bases and J 5 bases; bases outside gene matches: 1. The CDR3 sequence is 13 residues long. Sequencing was performed on CD8+ T cells from PBMCs. The receptor was isolated from a human donor in good health (CMV status not recorded). Some clones in this sample may be carry-over from other donors' samples. The chain couples TRBV14 to TRBJ2-7; 10 nucleotides match TRBD1. The CDR3 nucleotides read TGTGCCAGCAGCCAGACAGGGGGCAACGAGCAGTACGTC. Its translation is CASSQTGGNEQYV.